This TCR beta chain derives from a study of T cells in localized non-small cell lung cancer. Findings and limits, study-wide: Longer overall survival was seen with higher T cell density measured in blood. In uninvolved adjacent lung, T cell clonality reached its highest value, exceeding tumor.

Sequencing was performed with immunoSEQ multiplex PCR; in TCRdb, only in-frame clones are kept and a portion is missing. The repertoire holds more than 30,000 clones, with under 90% as singletons. In this sample, this clone turned up a few times. Antigen specificity is unknown. The V gene lost 0 bases and the J gene lost 5 bases, with 15 bases spanning the gap. This CDR3 contains 15 residues. The germline CDR1 and CDR2 sequences are SGHRS and YFSETQ. Material: peripheral blood, obtained before any cancer treatment. J is TRBJ2-7 and V is TRBV5-1; D is uncertain. This clonotype was sampled from a male donor aged 60 or over with stage III lung adenocarcinoma. The CDR3: CASSLAASTLNEQYF. CDR3 sequence (DNA): TGCGCCAGCAGCTTGGCAGCGTCCACGCTTAACGAGCAGTACTTC.